These 32 T cell receptor beta chains were sequenced from one sample in a study of cytomegalovirus exposure and HLA in healthy donors. PCR amplification relied on 60 Vbeta primers (plus 13 Jbeta primers). This table comes from immunoSEQ multiplex PCR, and its TCRdb copy is limited to in-frame clones, with some not included. The repertoire holds 150,000 or so clones, with approximately 80% as singletons. Sequences were obtained from PBMCs. The receptor set was obtained from a woman aged 40 to 50 in good health and CMV-seropositive.

The chain has TRBV7-9 and TRBJ2-5; 8 nucleotides match TRBD1. Trimming at V came to 4 bases and at J to 5 bases, leaving 9 bases not matched to a gene. Germline-derived CDR1 and CDR2 are SEHNR and FQNEAQ (reference sequence). The CDR3 sequence is 15 residues long. CDR3 region: CASSSGQGMRETQYF. The CDR3 DNA reads TGTGCCAGCAGCTCTGGACAGGGAATGCGGGAGACCCAGTACTTC.

The chain recombines TRBV7-2 with TRBJ2-4, with D perhaps TRBD1 (6 bases). The CDR3 consists of 15 residues. Per germline, CDR1 SGHTA and CDR2 FQGNSA. With 0 bases removed from V and 6 bases from J, the gap between germline ends came to 12 bases. The CDR3 bases are TGTGCCAGCAGCTTAGCGGTCACAGGGAGAAACATTCAGTACTTC. Protein: CASSLAVTGRNIQYF.

This clone was seen a single time. The chain recombines TRBV7-9 with TRBJ2-3, with D hard to call. The V gene lost 5 bases and the J gene lost 4 bases, with 16 bases spanning the gap. Germline CDR1 reads SEHNR; CDR2 reads FQNEAQ (reference sequence). The CDR3 has 15 residues. The CDR3 region has the DNA TGTGCCAGCAGCCCTCGAGAGACTTCGGCAGATACGCAGTATTTT. Translation gives CASSPRETSADTQYF.

This clone occurred a few times. The chain combines TRBV28 with TRBJ1-2; 7 nucleotides match TRBD1. The CDR3 loop spans 14 amino acids. Germline V gives CDR1 MDHEN, CDR2 SYDVKM. Trimming cost V 2 bases and J 6 bases; bases outside gene matches: 6. This CDR3 is CASSLKLTGNGYTF. The CDR3 nucleotides are TGTGCCAGCAGTTTAAAGTTGACAGGGAATGGCTACACCTTC.

The chain combines TRBV5-4 with TRBJ1-2; D uncertain. V gave up 4 bases and J gave up 8 bases, with 21 bases separating them. The CDR3 has 15 amino acids. Germline values: CDR1 SGHNT, CDR2 YYREEE (reference sequence). CDR3 amino acids: CASSPGNSYGGGYTF. The CDR3 DNA follows: TGTGCCAGCAGCCCGGGGAACTCCTACGGAGGGGGCTACACCTTC.

Only a few counts were recorded for this clone. The chain joins TRBV7-9 to TRBJ1-1; the D is unclear. The CDR3 is 13 amino acids. V was clipped by 1 base and J by 9 bases, with 12 bases between them. Germline CDR1 and CDR2: SEHNR and FQNEAQ (reference sequence). In DNA, the CDR3 is TGTGCCAGCAGCTTAGAAGGGTTCGGGAAAGCTTTCTTT. Translation: CASSLEGFGKAFF. Full variable domain (outside the CDR3, taken from reference TRBV7-9 and TRBJ1-1): DTGVSQNPRHKITKRGQNVTFRCDPISEHNRLYWYRQTLGQGPEFLTYFQNEAQLEKSRLLSDRFSAERPKGSFSTLEIQRTEQGDSAMYLCASSLEGFGKAFFGQGTRLTVV.

V and J are TRBV27 and TRBJ2-7, with 8 positions matching TRBD2. The CDR3 covers 14 residues. Trimming took 2 bases from V and 3 from J; bases not matched to a gene: 3. CDR1 is MNHEY, CDR2 SMNVEV, per germline (reference sequence). Written as DNA, the CDR3 is TGTGCCAGCAGTTTACAAGCGGGAGTCTACGAGCAGTACTTC. Protein: CASSLQAGVYEQYF.

The CDR3 reads CASSYGGRNEQFF. The CDR3 nucleotides read TGTGCCAGCAGTTACGGCGGGAGGAATGAGCAGTTCTTC. The chain couples TRBV6-6 to TRBJ2-1; the match to TRBD2 covers 8 bases. Germline loops: CDR1 MNHNY, CDR2 SVGAGI (reference sequence). This CDR3 contains 13 residues. V lost 2 bases to trimming and J lost 7 bases; unmatched junction nucleotides: 1.

The chain combines TRBV27 with TRBJ2-7; TRBD2 agrees at 9 bases. V trimming: 3 bases; J trimming: 5 bases; junction bases outside the gene matches: 2. This CDR3 spans 13 amino acids. Germline V gives CDR1 MNHEY, CDR2 SMNVEV (reference sequence). The CDR3 spells CASSFRLADEQYF. The CDR3 bases are TGTGCCAGCAGTTTCCGACTAGCGGACGAGCAGTACTTC.

The chain carries TRBV5-6 and TRBJ2-7; D may be TRBD2 (6 bases). Germline V gives CDR1 SGHDT, CDR2 YYEEEE. V dropped 4 bases and J dropped 7 bases, with 21 bases sitting between them. The CDR3 loop spans 15 amino acids. The CDR3 spells CASSRTGLSPGEQYF. As DNA, the CDR3 is TGTGCCAGCAGCCGTACGGGACTTTCCCCTGGGGAGCAGTACTTC.

The genes are TRBV2 and TRBJ1-2; perhaps TRBD1 as D (5 bases). Trimming removed 6 bases from V and 0 bases from J, with 14 bases in between. Germline V CDR1 and CDR2: SNHLY, FYNNEI. The CDR3 covers 15 residues. DNA of the CDR3: TGTGCCAGCAGACGGGACCGACTAGCTAACTATGGCTACACCTTC. As protein: CASRRDRLANYGYTF.

The CDR3 sequence: CASSLQGNTGELFF. The DNA for the CDR3 is TGTGCCAGCAGTTTACAGGGAAACACCGGGGAGCTGTTTTTT. The chain links TRBV28 to TRBJ2-2; perhaps TRBD1 as D (5 bases). The CDR3 spans 14 residues. Trimming took 2 bases from V and 2 from J, leaving 6 bases between them. Germline CDR1 and CDR2: MDHEN and SYDVKM.

The J gene is TRBJ1-4, the V gene TRBV18; D unclear. The CDR3 sequence is 16 residues long. V was clipped by 2 bases and J by 6 bases, with 16 bases between them. CDR1 and CDR2 from the germline V gene are KGHSH and LQKENI. CDR3 loop: CASSPLMTDMDEKLFF. The DNA of the CDR3 is TGTGCCAGCTCACCATTAATGACTGATATGGATGAAAAACTGTTTTTT.

The chain employs TRBV9 and TRBJ2-1; 12 positions agree with TRBD2. The CDR3 is made up of 19 amino acids. Germline CDR1 and CDR2: SGDLS and YYNGEE. V lost 0 bases to trimming and J lost 0 bases; unmatched junction nucleotides: 7. The CDR3 DNA follows: TGTGCCAGCAGCGTAGGTGGACTAGCGGGAACCCTCTCCTACAATGAGCAGTTCTTC. Translated: CASSVGGLAGTLSYNEQFF.

The CDR3 sequence is CASSIPTGEYRSFF. The CDR3 region has the DNA TGTGCCAGTAGTATCCCGACCGGGGAGTATAGGTCTTTCTTT. The chain has TRBV19 and TRBJ1-1; D uncertain. V lost 3 bases to trimming and J lost 12 bases, with 20 bases between them. The CDR3 extends over 14 amino acids. In germline, CDR1 is LNHDA, CDR2 SQIVND (reference sequence). The entire variable domain, with the rest obtained from reference TRBV19 and TRBJ1-1, is as follows: DGGITQSPKYLFRKEGQNVTLSCEQNLNHDAMYWYRQDPGQGLRLIYYSQIVNDFQKGDIAEGYSVSREKKESFPLTVTSAQKNPTAFYLCASSIPTGEYRSFFGQGTRLTVV.

This chain links TRBV19 with TRBJ1-2, with 7 bases fitting TRBD1. V was pared by 5 bases and J by 3 bases, with 15 bases of the junction left unmatched. CDR1 and CDR2 from the germline V gene are LNHDA and SQIVND (reference sequence). This CDR3 is 17 amino acids long. The CDR3: CASSPRPLTGIDYGYTF. CDR3 DNA sequence: TGTGCCAGTAGTCCACGTCCTCTGACAGGGATTGACTATGGCTACACCTTC. The full variable domain, its missing parts supplied by reference TRBV19 and TRBJ1-2, is DGGITQSPKYLFRKEGQNVTLSCEQNLNHDAMYWYRQDPGQGLRLIYYSQIVNDFQKGDIAEGYSVSREKKESFPLTVTSAQKNPTAFYLCASSPRPLTGIDYGYTFGSGTRLTVV.

The chain uses TRBV7-3 and TRBJ2-5; weak D call: TRBD2 (5 bases). Between the trimmed V and J ends, which lost 2 bases and 2 bases, there was a span of 9 bases. Germline V gene data show CDR1 as SGHTA and CDR2 as FQGTGA. The CDR3 has 14 amino acids. In DNA form, the CDR3 reads TGTGCCAGCAGCTTAGGCCCGGGGCAAGAGACCCAGTACTTC. Protein sequence: CASSLGPGQETQYF.

This clone was seen only a few times. V usage is TRBV7-6 and J usage is TRBJ1-5; 9 nucleotides line up with TRBD1. Trimming removed 4 bases from V and 6 bases from J; junction bases left unmatched: 7. Germline V gives CDR1 SGHVS, CDR2 FNYEAQ. This CDR3 is built from 15 residues. In DNA form, the CDR3 reads TGTGCCAGCAGCTCAAACAGGGGGCGCGGTCAGCCCCAGCATTTT. Protein: CASSSNRGRGQPQHF. Complete variable domain (other parts from reference TRBV7-6 and TRBJ1-5): GAGVSQSPRYKVTKRGQDVALRCDPISGHVSLYWYRQALGQGPEFLTYFNYEAQQDKSGLPNDRFSAERPEGSISTLTIQRTEQRDSAMYRCASSSNRGRGQPQHFGDGTRLSIL.

This clone was picked up a small number of times. The chain employs TRBV2 and TRBJ2-5, with 9 bases identical to TRBD1. Germline V CDR1 and CDR2: SNHLY, FYNNEI. The CDR3 length is 15 residues. V lost 7 bases, J lost 3 bases, and 9 bases stayed unmatched. CDR3: CASKDKGQGKETQYF. The CDR3 region has the DNA TGTGCCAGCAAAGACAAGGGACAGGGAAAAGAGACCCAGTACTTC.

V and J are TRBV19 and TRBJ2-5, with 8 bases that match TRBD1. V gave up 6 bases and J gave up 5 bases; unmatched junction bases: 5. The CDR3 spans 13 residues. Germline V CDR1 and CDR2: LNHDA, SQIVND (reference sequence). The CDR3 nucleotides are TGTGCCAGTAGGCTCAGGGGGCTGGAGACCCAGTACTTC. It is translated as CASRLRGLETQYF.

This clone was detected a few times. V gene TRBV7-8 combines with J gene TRBJ1-1; the D is unclear. CDR1 is SGHVS, CDR2 FQNEAQ, per germline. V shed 5 bases and J shed 1 base, with 14 bases lying between them. The CDR3 consists of 15 residues. The CDR3 DNA sequence: TGTGCCAGCAGCGGAGAAGTACTTCCGAACACTGAAGCTTTCTTT. Translation gives CASSGEVLPNTEAFF. The full variable domain, its missing parts supplied by reference TRBV7-8 and TRBJ1-1, is GAGVSQSPRYKVAKRGQDVALRCDPISGHVSLFWYQQALGQGPEFLTYFQNEAQLDKSGLPSDRFFAERPEGSVSTLKIQRTQQEDSAVYLCASSGEVLPNTEAFFGQGTRLTVV.

The chain carries TRBV5-1 and TRBJ2-4; 7 bases align to TRBD2. V was clipped by 0 bases and J by 2 bases; unmatched bases: 5. CDR3 size: 16 residues. CDR1 SGHRS and CDR2 YFSETQ come from the germline V gene. In DNA form, the CDR3 reads TGCGCCAGCAGCTTGGTTCTAGCGGACTCCAAAAACATTCAGTACTTC. This codes for CASSLVLADSKNIQYF.

This clone was seen once. V and J are TRBV7-3 and TRBJ2-7; maybe TRBD1 (6 bases). Per germline, CDR1 SGHTA and CDR2 FQGTGA. Trimming pared 5 bases from V and 3 bases from J, leaving 11 bases between. The CDR3 runs 13 residues. CDR3 DNA sequence: TGTGCCAGCAGCCGGACGACAGGCTACGAGCAGTACTTC. Amino acids: CASSRTTGYEQYF.

The chain links TRBV10-2 to TRBJ1-1; TRBD1 aligns across 10 bases. The CDR3 covers 16 residues. CDR1 and CDR2 (germline): WSHSY, SAAADI. V lost 4 bases to trimming and J lost 4 bases; unmatched junction nucleotides: 9. The CDR3 nucleotides read TGCGCCAGCAGTGGAAGACCGGGACAGGGGACCACTGAAGCTTTCTTT. Its translation: CASSGRPGQGTTEAFF.

This chain joins TRBV30 and TRBJ2-7; D not certain. The CDR3 is made up of 11 amino acids. The germline CDR1 and CDR2 sequences are GTSNPN and SVGIG (reference sequence). V lost 3 bases and J lost 2, with 5 bases in between. The CDR3 is CAWRAAYEQYF. The CDR3 coding sequence is TGTGCCTGGAGGGCAGCCTACGAGCAGTACTTC.

This clone was counted a single time. This sequence joins TRBV6-6 and TRBJ2-3; 8 bases are shared with TRBD1. This CDR3 spans 15 amino acids. Per the germline V gene, CDR1 is MNHNY and CDR2 is SVGAGI (reference sequence). The junction had 6 bases not matched to a gene; V was cut back by 6 bases and J by 1 base. Here the CDR3 reads CASRRRQGRTDTQYF. The CDR3 bases are TGTGCCAGCAGGCGACGACAGGGGCGCACAGATACGCAGTATTTT.

J is TRBJ2-7 and V is TRBV5-1; maybe TRBD2 (5 bases). The CDR3 sequence is 14 residues long. Trimming took 7 bases from V and 0 from J, leaving 14 bases between them. The germline V gene encodes CDR1 SGHRS and CDR2 YFSETQ. CDR3 in amino acids: CASGEQASSYEQYF. As DNA, the CDR3 is TGCGCCAGCGGGGAGCAGGCTAGCTCCTACGAGCAGTACTTC.

This chain uses TRBV29-1 with TRBJ1-3, with 11 bases matching TRBD1. Germline V gene sequence: CDR1 SQVTM, CDR2 ANQGSEA. The CDR3 has 14 amino acids. Trimming cost V 6 bases and J 3 bases; bases outside gene matches: 4. The chain's CDR3 is CSVPGQGDGNTIYF. The CDR3 DNA reads TGCAGCGTCCCGGGACAGGGGGATGGAAACACCATATATTTT.

The CDR3 protein is CASSPTSSQSEQFF. CDR3 coding DNA: TGTGCCAGCTCGCCGACTTCTAGTCAATCTGAGCAGTTCTTC. This rearrangement joins TRBV18 to TRBJ2-1; the D is unclear. The CDR3 contains 14 residues. Germline CDR1 reads KGHSH; CDR2 reads LQKENI. Trimming stripped 6 bases from V and 9 bases from J, with 18 bases between.

The chain recombines TRBV11-2 with TRBJ1-1, with 8 bases aligning to TRBD1. The CDR3 runs 13 residues. V lost 8 bases, J lost 4 bases, and 6 bases stayed unmatched. Germline-derived CDR1 and CDR2 are SGHAT and FQNNGV. The CDR3 sequence: CASSDREGTEAFF. The CDR3 DNA reads TGTGCCAGCTCGGACAGGGAGGGCACTGAAGCTTTCTTT.

V is TRBV21-1 and J is TRBJ1-2; the table's D gene call, TRBD1, was not cross checked with the DNA. TRBV21-1 is classified as a pseudogene. The CDR3 spans 18 residues. The DNA of the CDR3 is TGTGCCAGCAGCAAAAGGCCCGTGGGGCGGCAGCGTAGTTATGGCTACACCTTC. Translation: CASSKRPVGRQRSYGYTF.

This clone was seen only a few times. This chain connects TRBV28 to TRBJ1-4; the match to TRBD1 covers 7 bases. V was pared by 6 bases and J by 4 bases, with 5 bases of the junction left unmatched. This CDR3 contains 14 residues. The germline V gene encodes CDR1 MDHEN and CDR2 SYDVKM. The chain's CDR3 is CASSRGQFNEKLFF. CDR3 sequence (DNA): TGTGCCAGCAGCCGGGGACAGTTTAATGAAAAACTGTTTTTT.